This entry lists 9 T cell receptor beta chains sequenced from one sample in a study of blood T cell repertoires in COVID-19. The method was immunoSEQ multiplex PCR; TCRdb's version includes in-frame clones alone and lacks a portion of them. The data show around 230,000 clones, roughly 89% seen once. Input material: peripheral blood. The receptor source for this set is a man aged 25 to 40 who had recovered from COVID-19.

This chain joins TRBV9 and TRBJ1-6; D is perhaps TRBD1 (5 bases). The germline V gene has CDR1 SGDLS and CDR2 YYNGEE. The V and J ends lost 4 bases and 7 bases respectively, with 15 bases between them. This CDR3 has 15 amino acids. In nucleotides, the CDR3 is TGTGCCAGCAGCCTAGGGGCCAATGGGAATTCACCCCTCCACTTT. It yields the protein CASSLGANGNSPLHF.

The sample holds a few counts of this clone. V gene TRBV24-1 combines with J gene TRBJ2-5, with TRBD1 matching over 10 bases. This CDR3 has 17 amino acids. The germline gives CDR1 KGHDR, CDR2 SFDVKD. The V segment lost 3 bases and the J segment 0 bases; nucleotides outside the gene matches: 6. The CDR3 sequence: CATSDILDRGYQETQYF. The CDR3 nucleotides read TGTGCCACCAGTGATATCTTGGACAGGGGGTACCAAGAGACCCAGTACTTC.

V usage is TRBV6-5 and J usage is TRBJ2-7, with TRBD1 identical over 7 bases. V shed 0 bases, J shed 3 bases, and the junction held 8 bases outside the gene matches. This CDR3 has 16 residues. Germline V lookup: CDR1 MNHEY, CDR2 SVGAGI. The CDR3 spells CASSYSYVTGNYEQYF. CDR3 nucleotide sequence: TGTGCCAGCAGTTACTCGTACGTGACAGGGAACTACGAGCAGTACTTC.

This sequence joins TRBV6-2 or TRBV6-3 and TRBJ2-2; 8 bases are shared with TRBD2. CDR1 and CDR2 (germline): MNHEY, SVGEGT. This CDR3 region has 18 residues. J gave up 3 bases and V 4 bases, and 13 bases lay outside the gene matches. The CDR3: CASSSPPVRAGDTGELFF. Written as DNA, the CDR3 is TGTGCCAGCAGTTCCCCCCCAGTAAGAGCGGGGGACACCGGGGAGCTGTTTTTT.

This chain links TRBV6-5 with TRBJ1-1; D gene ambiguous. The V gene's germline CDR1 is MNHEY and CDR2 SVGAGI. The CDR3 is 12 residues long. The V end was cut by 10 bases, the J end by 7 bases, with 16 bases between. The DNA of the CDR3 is TGTGCCACAACGAGTCCCCCTAATGAAGCTTTCTTT. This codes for CATTSPPNEAFF.

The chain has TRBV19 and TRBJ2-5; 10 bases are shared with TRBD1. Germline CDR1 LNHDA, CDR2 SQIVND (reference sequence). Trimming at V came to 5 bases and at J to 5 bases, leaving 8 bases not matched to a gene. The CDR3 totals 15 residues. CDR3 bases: TGTGCCAGTAGTCTTCGACAGGGGGCAGGGGAGACCCAGTACTTC. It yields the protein CASSLRQGAGETQYF.

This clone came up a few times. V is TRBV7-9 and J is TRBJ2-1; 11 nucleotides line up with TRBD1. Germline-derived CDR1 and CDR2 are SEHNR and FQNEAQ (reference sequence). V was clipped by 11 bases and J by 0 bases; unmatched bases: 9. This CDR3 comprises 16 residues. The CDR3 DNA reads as TGTGCCGTTGGCCTGGGGACAGGGGGCTCCTACAATGAGCAGTTCTTC. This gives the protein CAVGLGTGGSYNEQFF.

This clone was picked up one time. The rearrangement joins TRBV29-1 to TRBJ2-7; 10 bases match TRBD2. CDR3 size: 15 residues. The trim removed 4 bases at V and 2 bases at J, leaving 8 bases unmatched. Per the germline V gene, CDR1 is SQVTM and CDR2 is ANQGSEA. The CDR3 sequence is CSVGTSGPSPYEQYF. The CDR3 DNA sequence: TGCAGCGTTGGGACTAGCGGTCCGTCCCCCTACGAGCAGTACTTC.

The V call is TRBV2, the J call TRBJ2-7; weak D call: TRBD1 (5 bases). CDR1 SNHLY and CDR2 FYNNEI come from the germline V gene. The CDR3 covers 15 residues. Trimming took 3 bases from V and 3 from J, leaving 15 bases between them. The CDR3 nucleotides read TGTGCCAGCAGTGACTCAAGGGGCGCTCACTACGAGCAGTACTTC. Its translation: CASSDSRGAHYEQYF.